Presented here are 16 T cell receptor beta chains from one specimen sequenced in a study of Graves' ophthalmopathy and Graves' hyperthyroidism. Amplifying from RNA transcripts, the study obtained TCR beta CDR3 regions. The workflow started with a first-round RT-PCR run with HTBI primers and then moved on to a second-round multiplex PCR. MiXCR, applied by TCRdb to the multiplex PCR reads, yields one record per CDR3 protein. The data show over 150,000 distinct CDR3 sequences, approximately 38% seen once. The source material was peripheral blood. The source of these receptors is a woman aged 40 to 50 with Graves' ophthalmopathy.

The rearrangement links TRBV6-2 or TRBV6-3 to TRBJ2-7; D may be TRBD2 (6 bases). Per the germline V gene, CDR1 is MNHEY and CDR2 is SVGEGT. There are 13 residues in the CDR3. Trimming pared 2 bases from V and 3 bases from J, leaving 8 bases between. The CDR3 spells CASSYPGGYEQYF. CDR3 in DNA: TGTGCCAGCAGTTACCCCGGGGGCTACGAGCAGTACTTC.

This clonotype came up many times. The rearrangement uses TRBV6-5 and TRBJ1-6, with 7 bases aligning to TRBD1. The germline CDR1 and CDR2 sequences are MNHEY and SVGAGI. V was clipped by 2 bases and J by 5 bases; unmatched bases: 3. This CDR3 is 15 amino acids long. The CDR3 reads CASSYEGADNSPLHF. The CDR3 DNA reads as TGTGCCAGCAGTTACGAGGGGGCGGATAATTCACCCCTCCACTTT.

The rearrangement joins TRBV7-6 to TRBJ2-7; D possibly corresponds to TRBD2 (6 bases). V lost 4 bases and J lost 6, with 13 bases in between. The CDR3 has 13 residues. CDR1 and CDR2 (germline): SGHVS, FNYEAQ. The CDR3 DNA sequence: TGTGCCAGCAGCTCCTTTTCGGGGGTCGAGCAGTACTTC. Protein: CASSSFSGVEQYF.

This clonotype has a count of ten or more. The rearrangement joins TRBV10-3 to TRBJ1-6, with 7 bases lining up with TRBD1. The CDR3 sequence is 15 residues long. The germline gives CDR1 ENHRY, CDR2 SYGVKD. Trimming removed 6 bases from V and 7 bases from J; junction bases left unmatched: 9. CDR3 amino acids: CAISGAGGLNSPLHF. The CDR3 region has the DNA TGTGCCATCAGCGGTGCAGGGGGGTTAAATTCACCCCTCCACTTT.

This clonotype was seen a handful of times. The J gene is TRBJ1-5, the V gene TRBV12-3 or TRBV12-4; 11 bases are shared with TRBD1. The CDR3 is 17 amino acids. Losses at the gene ends were 7 bases for V and 7 bases for J; bases not matched to a gene: 15. CDR3 coding DNA: TGTGCCAGCACCAAAATATCGGGGGGACAGGGGGGCCAGCCCCAGCATTTT. Residues: CASTKISGGQGGQPQHF.

This clonotype was recorded at least ten times. This sequence joins TRBV19 and TRBJ1-5; D is uncertain. Trimming took off 6 bases at V and 0 bases at J, with 15 bases between the two ends. The CDR3 spans 16 residues. Germline CDR1 LNHDA, CDR2 SQIVND (reference sequence). The CDR3 loop reads CASSSPSGNSNQPQHF. In DNA form, the CDR3 reads TGTGCCAGTAGCAGCCCCTCCGGAAATAGCAATCAGCCCCAGCATTTT. Variable domain in full (rest from reference TRBV19 and TRBJ1-5): DGGITQSPKYLFRKEGQNVTLSCEQNLNHDAMYWYRQDPGQGLRLIYYSQIVNDFQKGDIAEGYSVSREKKESFPLTVTSAQKNPTAFYLCASSSPSGNSNQPQHFGDGTRLSIL.

CDR3 in amino acids: CASTADRTKGETQYF. In DNA form, the CDR3 reads TGTGCCAGCACCGCGGACAGGACGAAGGGAGAGACCCAGTACTTC. This chain uses TRBV6-1 with TRBJ2-5, with 7 bases identical to TRBD1. Trimming at V came to 7 bases and at J to 4 bases, leaving 12 bases not matched to a gene. CDR1 and CDR2 from the germline V gene are MNHNS and SASEGT. This CDR3 contains 15 residues.

This clonotype has ten or more counts. J is TRBJ1-3 and V is TRBV12-3 or TRBV12-4, with a tentative D call TRBD1 (5 bases). CDR3 length equals 16 residues. Trimming stripped 3 bases from V and 0 bases from J, with 12 bases between. The CDR3 region is CASSFGGPLSGNTIYF. CDR3 coding DNA: TGTGCCAGCAGTTTCGGGGGTCCCCTCTCTGGAAACACCATATATTTT.

This clonotype was detected many times. The V gene is TRBV10-3, the J gene TRBJ1-5, with TRBD1 as a possible D gene (6 bases). Trimming cost V 10 bases and J 2 bases, with 15 bases left between them. CDR3 length: 14 residues. CDR1 is ENHRY, CDR2 SYGVKD, per germline. CDR3 region: CATGEDLGNQPQHF. CDR3 sequence (DNA): TGTGCCACAGGGGAGGACTTAGGCAATCAGCCCCAGCATTTT.

This chain uses TRBV12-5 with TRBJ2-7; the D gene is possibly TRBD1 (7 bases). The CDR3 spans 14 residues. Germline CDR1 and CDR2: LGHNT and FRNRAP. V was pared by 6 bases and J by 1 base, with 13 bases between. CDR3 protein: CASGRPGGSYEQYF. In nucleotides, the CDR3 is TGTGCTAGTGGGAGACCAGGGGGGTCCTACGAGCAGTACTTC.

The chain recombines TRBV6-1 with TRBJ2-7; 7 bases agree with TRBD1. V was pared by 0 bases and J by 2 bases, with 7 bases of the junction left unmatched. Germline-derived CDR1 and CDR2 are MNHNS and SASEGT. CDR3 length: 16 residues. The CDR3 nucleotides read TGTGCCAGCAGTGAAGCGCTTAGGCAGGGGGCCTACGAGCAGTACTTC. It translates to CASSEALRQGAYEQYF.

This clonotype showed up many times. The chain has TRBV24-1 and TRBJ1-5; 7 bases fit TRBD1. The CDR3 extends over 17 amino acids. The germline CDR1 and CDR2 sequences are KGHDR and SFDVKD. Trimming removed 1 base from V and 7 bases from J; junction bases left unmatched: 12. This chain's CDR3 is CATSDLYRGDLEQPQHF. The CDR3, as DNA: TGTGCCACCAGTGATTTATACAGGGGCGATTTGGAACAGCCCCAGCATTTT.

This clonotype was seen only a few times. This sequence joins TRBV12-3 or TRBV12-4 and TRBJ1-5; the D gene is possibly TRBD1 (5 bases). V lost 3 bases and J 2 bases, leaving 14 bases between the germline ends. This CDR3 region has 16 residues. CDR3 bases: TGTGCCAGCAGTTTGGCGGGGGGAGGAGGCAATCAGCCCCAGCATTTT. Its protein is CASSLAGGGGNQPQHF.

The V gene is TRBV30, the J gene TRBJ2-7; 7 bases map to TRBD2. There are 15 residues in the CDR3. Looked up from germline, CDR1 is GTSNPN and CDR2 is SVGIG (reference sequence). V shed 0 bases, J shed 6 bases, and the junction held 11 bases outside the gene matches. CDR3 nucleotide sequence: TGTGCCTGGAGTGTAAGTCCTAGCGGCCTTTTCGAGCAGTACTTC. Translated, it gives CAWSVSPSGLFEQYF.

This clonotype has at least ten counts. The rearrangement uses TRBV15 and TRBJ2-4; D perhaps matches TRBD2 (5 bases). V dropped 3 bases and J dropped 7 bases, with 13 bases sitting between them. CDR3 length: 14 residues. CDR1 and CDR2 (germline): LNHNV, YYDKDF (reference sequence). This CDR3 is CATSRDATGNIQYF. As DNA, the CDR3 is TGTGCCACCAGCAGGGACGCGACGGGGAACATTCAGTACTTC.

V and J are TRBV12-5 and TRBJ1-1, with no clear D. CDR1 and CDR2 (germline): LGHNT, FRNRAP. The CDR3 length is 14 residues. V lost 1 base, J lost 1 base, and 7 bases lay in between. The CDR3, as DNA: TGTGCTAGTGGTTTGGCTATAGGGAACACTGAAGCTTTCTTT. It codes for CASGLAIGNTEAFF.